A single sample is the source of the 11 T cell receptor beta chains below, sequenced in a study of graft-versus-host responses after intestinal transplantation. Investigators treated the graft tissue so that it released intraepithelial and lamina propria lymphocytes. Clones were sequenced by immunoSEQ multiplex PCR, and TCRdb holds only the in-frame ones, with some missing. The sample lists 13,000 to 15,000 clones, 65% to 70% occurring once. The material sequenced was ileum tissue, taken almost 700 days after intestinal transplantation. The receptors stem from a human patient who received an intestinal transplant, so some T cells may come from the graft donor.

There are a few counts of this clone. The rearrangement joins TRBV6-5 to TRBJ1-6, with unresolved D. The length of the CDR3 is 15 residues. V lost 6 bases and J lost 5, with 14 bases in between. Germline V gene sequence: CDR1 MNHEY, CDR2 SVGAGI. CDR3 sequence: CASRDGLRHNSPLHF. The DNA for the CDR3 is TGTGCCAGCAGAGACGGACTGCGTCATAATTCACCCCTCCACTTT.

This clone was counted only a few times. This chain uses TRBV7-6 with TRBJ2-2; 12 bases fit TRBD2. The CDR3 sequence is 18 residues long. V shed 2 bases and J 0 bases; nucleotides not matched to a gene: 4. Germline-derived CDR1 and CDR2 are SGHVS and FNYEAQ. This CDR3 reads CASSLPSGGASNTGELFF. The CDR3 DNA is TGTGCCAGCAGCTTACCTAGCGGGGGGGCGTCGAACACCGGGGAGCTGTTTTTT.

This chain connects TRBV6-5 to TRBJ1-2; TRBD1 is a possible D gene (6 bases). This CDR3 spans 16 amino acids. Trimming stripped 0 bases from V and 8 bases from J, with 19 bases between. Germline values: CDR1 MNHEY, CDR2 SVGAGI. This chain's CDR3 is CASSYSIQQGWKGYTF. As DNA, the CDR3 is TGTGCCAGCAGTTACTCCATCCAACAGGGATGGAAAGGCTACACCTTC.

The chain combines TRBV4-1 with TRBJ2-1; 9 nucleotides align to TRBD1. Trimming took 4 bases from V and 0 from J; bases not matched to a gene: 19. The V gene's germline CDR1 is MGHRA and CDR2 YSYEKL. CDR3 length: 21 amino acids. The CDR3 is CASSPRDRVGWWKSSYNEQFF. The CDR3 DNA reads TGCGCCAGCAGCCCCCGGGACAGGGTGGGGTGGTGGAAGAGCTCCTACAATGAGCAGTTCTTC.

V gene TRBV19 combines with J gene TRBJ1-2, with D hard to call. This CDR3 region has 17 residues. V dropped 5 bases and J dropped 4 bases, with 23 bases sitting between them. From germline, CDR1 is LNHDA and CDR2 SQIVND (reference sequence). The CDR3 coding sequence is TGTGCCAGTAGTGCAGGAATGACAAATCGAAAGATCTATGGCTACACCTTC. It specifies CASSAGMTNRKIYGYTF.

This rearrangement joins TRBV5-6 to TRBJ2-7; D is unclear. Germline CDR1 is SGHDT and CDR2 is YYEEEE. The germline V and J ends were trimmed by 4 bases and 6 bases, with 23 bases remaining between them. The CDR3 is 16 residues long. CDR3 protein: CASSPRVPSYAREQYF. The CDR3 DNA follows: TGTGCCAGCAGCCCACGGGTCCCCTCCTACGCGCGCGAGCAGTACTTC.

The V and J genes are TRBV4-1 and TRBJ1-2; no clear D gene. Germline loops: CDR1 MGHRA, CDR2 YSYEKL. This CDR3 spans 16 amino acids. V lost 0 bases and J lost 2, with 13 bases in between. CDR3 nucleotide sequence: TGCGCCAGCAGCCAAGATTTTGGCACTATGAACTATGGCTACACCTTC. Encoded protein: CASSQDFGTMNYGYTF.

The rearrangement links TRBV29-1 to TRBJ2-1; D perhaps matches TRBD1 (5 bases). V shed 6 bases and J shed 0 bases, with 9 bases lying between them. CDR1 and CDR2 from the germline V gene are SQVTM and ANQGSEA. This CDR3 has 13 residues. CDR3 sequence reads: CSVYRSSYNEQFF. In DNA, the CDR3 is TGCAGCGTCTACAGGAGCTCCTACAATGAGCAGTTCTTC.

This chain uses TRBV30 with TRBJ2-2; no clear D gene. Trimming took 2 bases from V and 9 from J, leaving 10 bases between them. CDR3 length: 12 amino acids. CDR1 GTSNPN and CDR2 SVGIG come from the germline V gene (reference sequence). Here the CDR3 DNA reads TGTGCCTGGAGTACGAGCTCTCGGGAGCTGTTTTTT. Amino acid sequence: CAWSTSSRELFF.

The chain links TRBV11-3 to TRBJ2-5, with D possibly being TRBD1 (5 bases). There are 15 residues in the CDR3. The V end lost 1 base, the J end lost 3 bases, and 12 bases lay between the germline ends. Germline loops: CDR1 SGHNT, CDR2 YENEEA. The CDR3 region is CASSLGGQGKETQYF. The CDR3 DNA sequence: TGTGCCAGCAGCTTAGGTGGGCAGGGCAAAGAGACCCAGTACTTC.

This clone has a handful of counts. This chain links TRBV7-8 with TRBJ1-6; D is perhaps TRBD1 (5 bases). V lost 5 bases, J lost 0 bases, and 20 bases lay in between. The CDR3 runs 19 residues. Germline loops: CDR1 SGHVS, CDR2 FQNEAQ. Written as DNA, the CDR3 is TGTGCCAGCAGCCTACCGGGGGTCTCCTCGAGCTCCTATAATTCACCCCTCCACTTT. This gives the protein CASSLPGVSSSSYNSPLHF. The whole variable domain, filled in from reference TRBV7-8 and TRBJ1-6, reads GAGVSQSPRYKVAKRGQDVALRCDPISGHVSLFWYQQALGQGPEFLTYFQNEAQLDKSGLPSDRFFAERPEGSVSTLKIQRTQQEDSAVYLCASSLPGVSSSSYNSPLHFGNGTRLTVT.